These 32 T cell receptor beta chains came from one sample sequenced in a study of circulating and synovial CD4+ cells in juvenile arthritis. Libraries were prepared by immunoSEQ multiplex PCR; TCRdb keeps only in-frame clonotypes and omits some of them. The data show around 2,700 clones, 88% seen once. Material for sequencing was HLA-DR+ CD4+ T cells from blood. Subset of the sample: circulating pathogenic-like lymphocytes, sorted as HLA-DR+CD14-CD3+CD4+CD25low/- blood T cells. The receptors originated from a human donor with juvenile idiopathic arthritis.

J is TRBJ2-5 and V is TRBV14; D call uncertain. The CDR3 is made up of 15 amino acids. The germline gives CDR1 SGHDN, CDR2 FVKESK. Trimming cost V 4 bases and J 0 bases, with 12 bases left between them. The CDR3 coding sequence is TGTGCCAGCAGCCGATTAACAGCCAACCAAGAGACCCAGTACTTC. Encoded protein: CASSRLTANQETQYF. Using reference TRBV14 and TRBJ2-5 for the parts outside the CDR3, the full variable domain is EAGVTQFPSHSVIEKGQTVTLRCDPISGHDNLYWYRRVMGKEIKFLLHFVKESKQDESGMPNNRFLAERTGGTYSTLKVQPAELEDSGVYFCASSRLTANQETQYFGPGTRLLVL.

The chain is built from TRBV6-5 and TRBJ1-1, with 7 bases matching TRBD1. Germline assignment: CDR1 MNHEY and CDR2 SVGAGI. J gave up 4 bases and V 6 bases, and 8 bases lay outside the gene matches. This CDR3 has 14 residues. CDR3 residues: CASRTTGVATEAFF. The CDR3 DNA is TGTGCCAGCAGAACAACAGGGGTGGCCACTGAAGCTTTCTTT.

The chain links TRBV2 to TRBJ1-2; 7 nucleotides match TRBD1. The length of the CDR3 is 14 residues. Germline CDR1 reads SNHLY; CDR2 reads FYNNEI. V lost 4 bases and J lost 8; bases outside the gene matches: 10. The CDR3 bases are TGTGCCAGCAGTGCCAATAACAGGGGATTAGGCTACACCTTC. Encoded protein: CASSANNRGLGYTF.

The count of this clone is one. The chain has TRBV5-1 and TRBJ2-2; TRBD2 is a possible D gene (5 bases). Trimming cost V 4 bases and J 8 bases, with 9 bases left between them. This CDR3 is built from 12 residues. Germline CDR1 SGHRS, CDR2 YFSETQ. CDR3 in amino acids: CASSPWEGELFF. CDR3 DNA sequence: TGCGCCAGCAGCCCATGGGAGGGGGAGCTGTTTTTT.

To note about this clone: An end of the junction differs from the germline gene, which may be a read error. The sample contains more than one DNA sequence encoding this CDR3. The chain employs TRBV7-8 and TRBJ1-6, with D possibly matching TRBD1 (5 bases). The CDR3 consists of 17 residues. Germline V lookup: CDR1 SGHVS, CDR2 FQNEAQ. This CDR3 reads CASSLEFFGGENSPLHF. Here the CDR3 DNA reads TGTGCCAGCAGCTTAGAATTCTTTGGGGGGGAAAATTCCCCCCTCCACTTT.

CDR3 DNA: TGTGCCATTGGACAGGGCGGTCAGCCCCAGCATTTT. Translated: CAIGQGGQPQHF. The V and J genes are TRBV10-3 and TRBJ1-5, with 8 positions matching TRBD1. Germline V lookup: CDR1 ENHRY, CDR2 SYGVKD. The trim removed 9 bases at V and 6 bases at J, leaving 4 bases unmatched. CDR3 length equals 12 residues.

Details on this clone: Relative to the germline gene, one junction end is altered; a read error may explain this. Other DNA sequences in this specimen translate into the identical CDR3. The V call is TRBV6-5, the J call TRBJ2-7; no clear D. Germline CDR1 and CDR2: MNHEY and SVGAGI. The CDR3 extends over 14 amino acids. CDR3 loop: CASSPYRNSYEQYF. DNA of the CDR3: TGTGCCAGCAGTCCGTACAGAAACTCCTACGAGCAGTACTTT.

The chain uses TRBV27 and TRBJ2-7; the D gene is possibly TRBD2 (6 bases). This CDR3 comprises 17 residues. Germline CDR1 and CDR2: MNHEY and SMNVEV (reference sequence). Trimming took off 8 bases at V and 0 bases at J, with 23 bases between the two ends. For the CDR3, the DNA is TGTGCCAGCGCTCCGATGTTGGGACTGGGGGACTCCTACGAGCAGTACGTC. It translates to CASAPMLGLGDSYEQYV.

The J gene is TRBJ1-2, the V gene TRBV10-3, with 10 bases fitting TRBD1. The CDR3 spans 16 residues. Germline CDR1 reads ENHRY; CDR2 reads SYGVKD. Trimming removed 9 bases from V and 4 bases from J; junction bases left unmatched: 14. The DNA of the CDR3 is TGTGCCATAACGTCCCAGGGACAGGGGATCGGCTATGGCTACACCTTC. Protein sequence: CAITSQGQGIGYGYTF.

This chain joins TRBV30 and TRBJ1-1; D is unclear. The CDR3 loop spans 12 amino acids. Germline V gives CDR1 GTSNPN, CDR2 SVGIG (reference sequence). The germline V and J ends were trimmed by 5 bases and 1 base, with 8 bases remaining between them. The CDR3 DNA sequence: TGTGCCTGGGGACTCCGGAACACTGAAGCTTTCTTT. Translation: CAWGLRNTEAFF.

The rearrangement links TRBV2 to TRBJ1-5; TRBD1 might be the D (6 bases). Per the germline V gene, CDR1 is SNHLY and CDR2 is FYNNEI. This CDR3 has 14 amino acids. Trimming took 5 bases from V and 6 from J, leaving 14 bases between them. CDR3 loop: CASSKDRRGQPQHF. The DNA of the CDR3 is TGTGCCAGCAGTAAAGACAGGCGCGGTCAGCCCCAGCATTTT.

V and J are TRBV7-9 and TRBJ1-1; D remains ambiguous. Trimming left V 1 base short and J 0 bases short, with 3 bases between. This CDR3 region has 13 residues. Germline CDR1 reads SEHNR; CDR2 reads FQNEAQ (reference sequence). This CDR3 is CASSLDMNTEAFF. The CDR3 coding sequence is TGTGCCAGCAGCTTAGACATGAACACTGAAGCTTTCTTT.

The chain has TRBV4-3 and TRBJ1-5; 8 nucleotides align to TRBD1. V shed 1 base, J shed 7 bases, and the junction held 6 bases outside the gene matches. The length of the CDR3 is 15 residues. The germline gives CDR1 LGHNA, CDR2 YSLEER. The CDR3 loop reads CASSQGTGFVQPQHF. CDR3 bases: TGCGCCAGCAGCCAAGGGACAGGGTTTGTCCAGCCCCAGCATTTT.

A single count supports this clone. At one end the junction does not follow the germline gene, possibly because of a read error. The chain couples TRBV4-3 to TRBJ1-6, with 9 bases matching TRBD1. Germline V gene lookup returns CDR1 LGHNA and CDR2 YSLEER. There are 16 residues in the CDR3. CDR3 in DNA: TGCGCCAGCAGCCAAAGACAGGGGGTGAGTGATTCCCCCCTCCACTTT. Encoded protein: CASSQRQGVSDSPLHF.

Comments on this clone: At one end the junction does not follow the germline gene, possibly because of a read error. In the same sample, other DNA sequences code for this CDR3. This sequence joins TRBV27 and TRBJ1-6; D is perhaps TRBD1 (5 bases). Looked up from germline, CDR1 is MNHEY and CDR2 is SMNVEV (reference sequence). This CDR3 contains 17 residues. The CDR3 DNA reads as TGTGCCAGCAGTTTACGCCCCCCCCAGGGTTATAATTCCCCCCTCCACTTT. It translates to CASSLRPPQGYNSPLHF.

The rearrangement links TRBV30 to TRBJ1-1; D is ambiguous. Trimming removed 0 bases from V and 6 bases from J, with 8 bases in between. Germline V gene sequence: CDR1 GTSNPN, CDR2 SVGIG (reference sequence). CDR3 length: 12 amino acids. The CDR3 DNA reads as TGTGCCTGGAGTGTACGGGTTCCTGAAGCTTTCTTT. Translated: CAWSVRVPEAFF.

The V gene is TRBV6-1, the J gene TRBJ1-6, with D tentatively TRBD1 (6 bases). V was cut by 3 bases and J by 5 bases, with 8 bases left in between. There are 14 residues in the CDR3. The germline V gene has CDR1 MNHNS and CDR2 SASEGT. CDR3 nucleotide sequence: TGTGCCAGCAGTGACCCAGGGGATAATTCACCCCTCCACTTT. As protein: CASSDPGDNSPLHF.

The chain couples TRBV6-6 to TRBJ2-4; 11 bases fit TRBD2. The CDR3 totals 14 residues. Germline loops: CDR1 MNHNY, CDR2 SVGAGI (reference sequence). V shed 4 bases, J shed 5 bases, and the junction held 1 base outside the gene matches. The CDR3 DNA follows: TGTGCCAGCAGTTTAGCGGGGGGGCAAAACATTCAGTACTTC. It is translated as CASSLAGGQNIQYF.

The chain uses TRBV6-1 and TRBJ1-2, with D possibly TRBD1 on 6 matching bases. Looked up from germline, CDR1 is MNHNS and CDR2 is SASEGT. Trimming cost V 3 bases and J 6 bases, with 14 bases left between them. The CDR3 totals 14 residues. CDR3 sequence: CASSDYRVPHGYTF. CDR3 nucleotide sequence: TGTGCCAGCAGTGATTACAGGGTGCCCCATGGCTACACCTTC.

The chain recombines TRBV28 with TRBJ1-1; no clear D. The CDR3 extends over 14 amino acids. Looked up from germline, CDR1 is MDHEN and CDR2 is SYDVKM. The ends were cut back, 5 bases at V and 2 bases at J, with 12 bases in the middle. CDR3 in amino acids: CASSPYDKNTEAFF. In nucleotides, the CDR3 is TGTGCCAGCAGTCCTTACGACAAAAACACTGAAGCTTTCTTT.

The V call is TRBV5-1, the J call TRBJ1-2; TRBD1 is a possible D gene (6 bases). This CDR3 spans 16 amino acids. CDR1 and CDR2 from the germline V gene are SGHRS and YFSETQ. Trimming took 0 bases from V and 2 from J, leaving 14 bases between them. For the CDR3, the DNA is TGCGCCAGCAGCTTGGCCTCACAGGGTACCAACTATGGCTACACCTTC. Residues: CASSLASQGTNYGYTF.

V usage is TRBV2 and J usage is TRBJ1-1; possibly TRBD1 for D (5 bases). Germline loops: CDR1 SNHLY, CDR2 FYNNEI. The CDR3 covers 14 residues. V was pared by 5 bases and J by 1 base, with 11 bases between. This CDR3 is CASSSLDRNTEAFF. In DNA, the CDR3 is TGTGCCAGCAGTTCCCTAGACAGGAACACTGAAGCTTTCTTT.

V gene TRBV18 combines with J gene TRBJ2-6, with TRBD1 as a possible D gene (6 bases). Germline V gene sequence: CDR1 KGHSH, CDR2 LQKENI. V dropped 7 bases and J dropped 4 bases, with 11 bases sitting between them. This CDR3 is 14 amino acids long. CDR3 bases: TGTGCCAGCTTCAGGGGTTCCGGGGCCAACGTCCTGACTTTC. Amino acids: CASFRGSGANVLTF.

V is TRBV5-1 and J is TRBJ2-5; 9 bases fit TRBD1. The germline gives CDR1 SGHRS, CDR2 YFSETQ. J gave up 6 bases and V 4 bases, and 13 bases lay outside the gene matches. This CDR3 is built from 16 residues. CDR3 residues: CASSGTRTGEVKTQYF. CDR3 nucleotides: TGCGCCAGCAGCGGAACGAGGACAGGGGAAGTGAAGACCCAGTACTTC.

V is TRBV5-1 and J is TRBJ2-1; the D gene is possibly TRBD2 (5 bases). Germline CDR1 SGHRS, CDR2 YFSETQ. V was cut by 6 bases and J by 5 bases, with 18 bases left in between. This CDR3 has 15 residues. The CDR3 sequence: CASTYEGSIHNEQFF. CDR3 nucleotides: TGCGCCAGCACCTACGAGGGCTCAATCCACAATGAGCAGTTCTTC.

The chain uses TRBV7-2 and TRBJ1-6; D may be TRBD1 (5 bases). V was pared by 1 base and J by 9 bases, with 16 bases between. The CDR3 sequence is 16 residues long. CDR1 is SGHTA and CDR2 is FQGNSA in the germline V gene. In nucleotides, the CDR3 is TGTGCCAGCAGCTTAGTACCTCAGGGTCTTGGTTCACCCCTCCACTTT. This sequence encodes CASSLVPQGLGSPLHF.

This rearrangement joins TRBV7-6 to TRBJ2-2; 7 nucleotides line up with TRBD1. V gave up 8 bases and J gave up 2 bases; unmatched junction bases: 8. Germline V gene sequence: CDR1 SGHVS, CDR2 FNYEAQ. The CDR3 contains 15 residues. CDR3 sequence (DNA): TGTGCCAGCCTCCCCGGGACAGTAAACACCGGGGAGCTGTTTTTT. Its protein product is CASLPGTVNTGELFF.

The rearrangement joins TRBV5-1 to TRBJ2-3; 7 bases align to TRBD1. Looked up from germline, CDR1 is SGHRS and CDR2 is YFSETQ. J gave up 6 bases and V 1 base, and 5 bases lay outside the gene matches. The CDR3 covers 14 residues. CDR3 DNA: TGCGCCAGCAGCTTGCCAGGGGGTTCCGATACGCAGTATTTT. Protein: CASSLPGGSDTQYF.

The sample holds one count of this clone. The J gene is TRBJ1-2, the V gene TRBV5-1; 9 nucleotides match TRBD1. The CDR3 is 14 amino acids. Trimming at V came to 2 bases and at J to 4 bases, leaving 3 bases not matched to a gene. Looked up from germline, CDR1 is SGHRS and CDR2 is YFSETQ. The CDR3 region is CASSFGQGPYGYTF. CDR3 nucleotides: TGCGCCAGCAGCTTCGGACAGGGGCCCTATGGCTACACCTTC. Together with reference TRBV5-1 and TRBJ1-2, the CDR3 gives the full variable domain: KAGVTQTPRYLIKTRGQQVTLSCSPISGHRSVSWYQQTPGQGLQFLFEYFSETQRNKGNFPGRFSGRQFSNSRSEMNVSTLELGDSALYLCASSFGQGPYGYTFGSGTRLTVV.

The count of this clone is one. The chain links TRBV11-1 to TRBJ1-2; tentatively, D is TRBD1 (6 bases). CDR1 and CDR2 from the germline V gene are SGHAT and FQDESV (reference sequence). V lost 7 bases, J lost 5 bases, and 11 bases lay in between. This CDR3 region has 12 residues. The CDR3 spells CASTETGYGYTF. In DNA form, the CDR3 reads TGTGCCAGCACCGAGACAGGATATGGCTACACCTTC. The entire variable domain, with the rest obtained from reference TRBV11-1 and TRBJ1-2, is as follows: EAEVAQSPRYKITEKSQAVAFWCDPISGHATLYWYRQILGQGPELLVQFQDESVVDDSQLPKDRFSAERLKGVDSTLKIQPAELGDSAMYLCASTETGYGYTFGSGTRLTVV.

The chain combines TRBV2 with TRBJ1-2; no firm D call. Trimming removed 7 bases from V and 3 bases from J, with 12 bases in between. Germline CDR1 reads SNHLY; CDR2 reads FYNNEI. This CDR3 comprises 13 residues. CDR3 nucleotides: TGTGCCAGCATTAGATCCGGAGACTATGGCTACACCTTC. Translated: CASIRSGDYGYTF. The entire variable domain, with the rest obtained from reference TRBV2 and TRBJ1-2, is as follows: EPEVTQTPSHQVTQMGQEVILRCVPISNHLYFYWYRQILGQKVEFLVSFYNNEISEKSEIFDDQFSVERPDGSNFTLKIRSTKLEDSAMYFCASIRSGDYGYTFGSGTRLTVV.

V usage is TRBV6-5 and J usage is TRBJ1-5; weak D call: TRBD1 (5 bases). Germline V gene data show CDR1 as MNHEY and CDR2 as SVGAGI. The V end was cut by 0 bases, the J end by 4 bases, with 10 bases between. This CDR3 spans 15 amino acids. CDR3 amino acids: CASSYSGKGNQPQHF. CDR3 bases: TGTGCCAGCAGTTACTCCGGCAAGGGGAATCAGCCCCAGCATTTT.